This T cell receptor beta chain was documented in a study of post-analysis software for immune sequencing data. Study-wide findings and caveats: Controls showed lower frequencies than patients for five TRBV segments, and TRBV5-6, TRBV5-1 and TRBV20-1 were among these.

Remarks on this clonotype: The antigen remains undetermined.

TCR beta cDNA libraries included unique molecular identifiers. Using its own MiXCR run on the PCR reads, TCRdb lists one record per CDR3 protein. The table includes roughly 800,000 distinct CDR3 sequences, roughly 50% detected once. The CDR3 length is 17 residues. CDR1 and CDR2 from the germline V gene are MNHEY and SMNVEV (reference sequence). V was trimmed by 5 bases and J by 0 bases, leaving 19 bases between them. This receptor was identified in a girl between 5 and 17 years old with multiple sclerosis. This rearrangement joins TRBV27 to TRBJ1-1; no clear D gene. Sample: blood. For the CDR3, the DNA is TGTGCCAGCAGTCCTGCGTCAGATGTTTGGGTGAACACTGAAGCTTTCTTT. This translates into CASSPASDVWVNTEAFF.